These 27 T cell receptor beta chains were sequenced from one sample in a study of blood T cell repertoires in COVID-19. This table comes from immunoSEQ multiplex PCR, and its TCRdb copy is limited to in-frame clones, with some not included. The data show about 81,000 clones, nearly 90% seen once. Material for sequencing was peripheral blood. The origin of the receptors is a man between 65 and 79 years old with acute or convalescent COVID-19.

The chain couples TRBV5-1 to TRBJ1-4, with unresolved D. CDR1 and CDR2 from the germline V gene are SGHRS and YFSETQ. This CDR3 is 14 amino acids long. The V gene lost 0 bases and the J gene lost 8 bases, with 11 bases spanning the gap. The CDR3: CASSLGNAGEKLFF. CDR3 coding DNA: TGCGCCAGCAGCTTGGGGAACGCGGGGGAAAAACTGTTTTTT. The full variable domain, with the rest looked up from reference TRBV5-1 and TRBJ1-4, is KAGVTQTPRYLIKTRGQQVTLSCSPISGHRSVSWYQQTPGQGLQFLFEYFSETQRNKGNFPGRFSGRQFSNSRSEMNVSTLELGDSALYLCASSLGNAGEKLFFGSGTQLSVL.

V gene TRBV24-1 combines with J gene TRBJ2-1; the D gene is possibly TRBD2 (5 bases). Germline V CDR1 and CDR2: KGHDR, SFDVKD. This CDR3 spans 13 amino acids. Between the trimmed V and J ends, which lost 0 bases and 7 bases, there was a span of 6 bases. The CDR3 sequence is CATSDLWENEQFF. CDR3 nucleotide sequence: TGTGCCACCAGTGATTTGTGGGAGAATGAGCAGTTCTTC.

The gene calls are TRBV28 and TRBJ2-7; D gene unclear. With 6 bases removed from V and 4 bases from J, the gap between germline ends came to 22 bases. The CDR3 consists of 16 residues. Germline V CDR1 and CDR2: MDHEN, SYDVKM. CDR3 nucleotide sequence: TGTGCCAGCAGGGGCATGGGCAGCTTCCTATATTACGAGCAGTACTTC. Its translation: CASRGMGSFLYYEQYF.

J is TRBJ1-3 and V is TRBV7-2; D gene ambiguous. Trimming left V 0 bases short and J 0 bases short, with 15 bases between. This CDR3 has 18 amino acids. The germline V gene has CDR1 SGHTA and CDR2 FQGNSA. In nucleotides, the CDR3 is TGTGCCAGCAGCTTAGCTGCAGGCCTCGAACTCTCTGGAAACACCATATATTTT. This gives the protein CASSLAAGLELSGNTIYF.

The J gene is TRBJ2-7, the V gene TRBV7-9; 10 positions agree with TRBD2. Trimming removed 4 bases from V and 0 bases from J; junction bases left unmatched: 0. CDR1 is SEHNR, CDR2 FQNEAQ, per germline (reference sequence). The CDR3 is 14 amino acids. The CDR3 reads CASSSSGGSYEQYF. DNA for the CDR3: TGTGCCAGCAGCTCTAGCGGGGGCTCCTACGAGCAGTACTTC.

V is TRBV6-1 and J is TRBJ1-5, with D possibly matching TRBD1 (5 bases). This CDR3 has 15 residues. The germline V gene encodes CDR1 MNHNS and CDR2 SASEGT. V lost 1 base, J lost 7 bases, and 14 bases lay in between. The CDR3 reads CASSEEKGPSQPQHF. The CDR3 DNA is TGTGCCAGCAGTGAAGAGAAGGGGCCGTCACAGCCCCAGCATTTT.

The chain has TRBV19 and TRBJ2-7; 7 bases line up with TRBD2. With 3 bases clipped from V and 0 bases from J, the junction kept 5 bases outside the gene matches. The germline CDR1 and CDR2 sequences are LNHDA and SQIVND (reference sequence). This CDR3 comprises 15 residues. CDR3 coding DNA: TGTGCCAGTAGTATCAGGGTAGCGGGCTCCTACGAGCAGTACTTC. Translation gives CASSIRVAGSYEQYF. The entire variable domain, with the rest obtained from reference TRBV19 and TRBJ2-7, is as follows: DGGITQSPKYLFRKEGQNVTLSCEQNLNHDAMYWYRQDPGQGLRLIYYSQIVNDFQKGDIAEGYSVSREKKESFPLTVTSAQKNPTAFYLCASSIRVAGSYEQYFGPGTRLTVT.

Here the CDR3 DNA reads TGTGCCAGCAGGCGTCAGGGTCGCAATGAGCAGTTCTTC. Amino acids: CASRRQGRNEQFF. The chain has TRBV25-1 and TRBJ2-1; D perhaps matches TRBD1 (5 bases). Germline lookup yields CDR1 MGHDK and CDR2 SYGVNS. This CDR3 contains 13 residues. Trimming took off 6 bases at V and 6 bases at J, with 12 bases between the two ends.

V is TRBV5-1 and J is TRBJ1-1, with D tentatively TRBD1 (5 bases). Trimming left V 3 bases short and J 4 bases short, with 13 bases between. Germline CDR1 reads SGHRS; CDR2 reads YFSETQ. The CDR3 spans 14 residues. Here the CDR3 reads CASSSGGFFTEAFF. The CDR3 coding sequence is TGCGCCAGCAGCTCCGGGGGGTTCTTCACTGAAGCTTTCTTT.

The chain recombines TRBV29-1 with TRBJ2-5; D remains ambiguous. The CDR3 contains 10 residues. Looked up from germline, CDR1 is SQVTM and CDR2 is ANQGSEA. V was pared by 5 bases and J by 5 bases, with 6 bases between. The CDR3 loop is CSVIRETQYF. The CDR3 coding sequence is TGCAGCGTTATCAGGGAGACCCAGTACTTC.

The CDR3 nucleotides read TGTGCCAGCAGTTCGATGCGGCAGGGGGCTTGGAATGGCTACACCTTC. It is translated as CASSSMRQGAWNGYTF. This chain joins TRBV2 and TRBJ1-2; 8 bases are a match to TRBD1. J gave up 6 bases and V 5 bases, and 14 bases lay outside the gene matches. Germline-derived CDR1 and CDR2 are SNHLY and FYNNEI. This CDR3 contains 16 residues.

This rearrangement joins TRBV2 to TRBJ2-7; maybe TRBD1 (6 bases). The V gene's germline CDR1 is SNHLY and CDR2 FYNNEI. V was shortened by 6 bases and J by 2 bases, with 14 bases between the two germline ends. The CDR3 has 14 residues. The CDR3 bases are TGTGCCAGCAGCAAACAGGGAAAGCCCTACGAGCAGTACTTC. It specifies CASSKQGKPYEQYF.

The chain recombines TRBV4-3 with TRBJ2-7; D gene uncertain. The germline gives CDR1 LGHNA, CDR2 YSLEER. The CDR3 extends over 14 amino acids. V lost 0 bases to trimming and J lost 3 bases, with 9 bases between them. CDR3 protein: CASSQDLNSYEQYF. In DNA form, the CDR3 reads TGCGCCAGCAGCCAAGATCTGAACAGCTACGAGCAGTACTTC.

The chain's CDR3 is CAGSCGQGGRATNEKLFF. The CDR3, as DNA: TGTGCCGGAAGTTGCGGACAGGGGGGCAGAGCAACTAATGAAAAACTGTTTTTT. This rearrangement joins TRBV21-1 to TRBJ1-4; the tabulated D call, TRBD1, remains unverified against the DNA. TRBV21-1 has pseudogene status. The CDR3 spans 18 residues.

The rearrangement links TRBV5-4 to TRBJ1-5, with D hard to call. The V gene's germline CDR1 is SGHNT and CDR2 YYREEE (reference sequence). V lost 0 bases to trimming and J lost 2 bases, with 15 bases between them. The CDR3 consists of 17 residues. Here the CDR3 reads CASSLVKARRGNQPQHF. The CDR3 bases are TGTGCCAGCAGCTTGGTGAAGGCCCGGCGGGGCAATCAGCCCCAGCATTTT.

The chain couples TRBV7-2 to TRBJ1-2; TRBD1 is a possible D gene (5 bases). Germline lookup yields CDR1 SGHTA and CDR2 FQGNSA. The ends were cut back, 3 bases at V and 5 bases at J, with 25 bases in the middle. The CDR3 contains 18 residues. The CDR3 DNA reads TGTGCCAGCAGCTTGAAAGTCCCTTCGGGGGGGGTCTTGTATGGCTACACCTTC. Amino acid sequence: CASSLKVPSGGVLYGYTF.

This clone was counted only a few times. CDR3 DNA sequence: TGTGCCAGCAGCCCACCTGACAGAGAAGCTTTCTTT. Its protein is CASSPPDREAFF. The chain links TRBV21-1 to TRBJ1-1; the DNA was not used to check the table's D call, TRBD1. TRBV21-1 is a pseudogene locus. CDR3 length: 12 amino acids.

V and J are TRBV2 and TRBJ2-1; a weak D match, TRBD1 (6 bases). The length of the CDR3 is 14 residues. The germline V and J ends were trimmed by 2 bases and 4 bases, with 9 bases remaining between them. CDR1 is SNHLY and CDR2 is FYNNEI in the germline V gene. This CDR3 is CASSEWTEYNEQFF. The CDR3 nucleotides are TGTGCCAGCAGTGAATGGACAGAGTACAATGAGCAGTTCTTC. Variable domain in full (rest from reference TRBV2 and TRBJ2-1): EPEVTQTPSHQVTQMGQEVILRCVPISNHLYFYWYRQILGQKVEFLVSFYNNEISEKSEIFDDQFSVERPDGSNFTLKIRSTKLEDSAMYFCASSEWTEYNEQFFGPGTRLTVL.

The rearrangement links TRBV5-4 to TRBJ2-6; possibly TRBD1 for D (5 bases). The CDR3 is 16 residues long. The germline gives CDR1 SGHNT, CDR2 YYREEE (reference sequence). With 3 bases removed from V and 1 base from J, the gap between germline ends came to 11 bases. The CDR3 reads CASSSLAGSGANVLTF. The CDR3 bases are TGTGCCAGCAGCTCCCTGGCAGGGTCTGGGGCCAACGTCCTGACTTTC.

The V gene is TRBV5-1, the J gene TRBJ2-6, with unresolved D. The ends were cut back, 1 base at V and 1 base at J, with 9 bases in the middle. Germline loops: CDR1 SGHRS, CDR2 YFSETQ. The CDR3 length is 16 residues. The CDR3 reads CASSLSSVSGANVLTF. The CDR3 region has the DNA TGCGCCAGCAGCTTGTCTTCAGTTTCTGGGGCCAACGTCCTGACTTTC. Based on the CDR3 plus reference TRBV5-1 and TRBJ2-6, the full variable domain is KAGVTQTPRYLIKTRGQQVTLSCSPISGHRSVSWYQQTPGQGLQFLFEYFSETQRNKGNFPGRFSGRQFSNSRSEMNVSTLELGDSALYLCASSLSSVSGANVLTFGAGSRLTVL.

This clone is medium-sized (0.01 to 0.1%) in the sample. The chain couples TRBV19 to TRBJ1-2; the D gene is possibly TRBD1 (5 bases). The CDR3 spans 16 residues. Trimming cost V 3 bases and J 4 bases, with 18 bases left between them. Germline V gene lookup returns CDR1 LNHDA and CDR2 SQIVND (reference sequence). This CDR3 is CASSMDRAGRLYGYTF. The CDR3 DNA sequence: TGTGCCAGTAGTATGGATCGGGCAGGGCGTCTCTATGGCTACACCTTC.

This chain connects TRBV5-6 to TRBJ2-3; D is perhaps TRBD2 (6 bases). The CDR3 consists of 19 residues. In germline, CDR1 is SGHDT, CDR2 YYEEEE. V was cut by 7 bases and J by 2 bases, with 29 bases left in between. The CDR3: CASELGGVQGREYTDTQYF. DNA of the CDR3: TGTGCCAGCGAGCTCGGGGGAGTACAAGGCAGGGAGTACACAGATACGCAGTATTTT.

Note on this clone: One end of the junction does not line up with germline, which may come from a read error. The chain uses TRBV7-7 and TRBJ2-2; 8 bases match TRBD1. This CDR3 region has 15 residues. Germline CDR1 and CDR2: SSHAT and FNYEAQ (reference sequence). The CDR3 loop is CASSERTGHGGELFF. Written as DNA, the CDR3 is TGTGCTAGCAGCGAGCGGACAGGGCACGGCGGGGAGCTGTTTTTT.

DNA of the CDR3: TGTGCCAGCAGTGAAGCGGGGGGTTTAAGCAATCAGCCCCAGCATTTT. Translation gives CASSEAGGLSNQPQHF. This chain links TRBV2 with TRBJ1-5; TRBD1 is a possible D gene (5 bases). Trimming took 0 bases from V and 1 from J, leaving 10 bases between them. Germline CDR1 SNHLY, CDR2 FYNNEI. The CDR3 sequence is 16 residues long.

This rearrangement joins TRBV10-3 to TRBJ2-3, with D maybe TRBD2 (6 bases). Germline lookup yields CDR1 ENHRY and CDR2 SYGVKD. V was pared by 6 bases and J by 0 bases, with 16 bases between. The CDR3 sequence is 16 residues long. This CDR3 reads CAIRPGTSPSTDTQYF. As DNA, the CDR3 is TGTGCCATCAGGCCGGGGACTTCCCCTAGCACAGATACGCAGTATTTT.

The rearrangement joins TRBV30 to TRBJ1-2; tentative D call: TRBD1 (6 bases). The CDR3 has 16 amino acids. Germline V gene data show CDR1 as GTSNPN and CDR2 as SVGIG (reference sequence). V was shortened by 5 bases and J by 4 bases, with 23 bases between the two germline ends. The CDR3 bases are TGTGCCTGGGAACAGGGTTCTCCACAATCCACCTATGGCTACACCTTC. Its protein product is CAWEQGSPQSTYGYTF.

V and J are TRBV6-2 or TRBV6-3 and TRBJ1-1, with a weak D call TRBD1 (5 bases). The CDR3 contains 13 residues. The V end was cut by 5 bases, the J end by 7 bases, with 14 bases between. Germline V gene lookup returns CDR1 MNHEY and CDR2 SVGEGT. CDR3 loop: CASSARGDLEAFF. The CDR3 DNA reads as TGTGCCAGCAGTGCCCGCGGGGACCTTGAAGCTTTCTTT.